The next 31 T cell receptor beta chains were all read from a single sample in a study of Ad26.COV2.S vaccination and SARS-CoV-2 variants. Libraries were prepared by immunoSEQ multiplex PCR; TCRdb keeps only in-frame clonotypes and omits some of them. Counted here are about 350,000 clones, about 88% occurring once; the ten biggest clones make up around 6.4%. Regarding treatment: 15 to 20 received Ad26.COV2.S at low or high dose, single or two shots; 5 received placebo; per-sample allocation not given. Sampling occurred on day 63 after the first vaccine or placebo injection. The sequencing here drew on peripheral blood, taken in a trial of Ad26.COV2.S vaccine versus placebo. The origin of the receptors is a person between 18 and 65 years old who received the Ad26.COV2.S COVID-19 vaccine or a placebo.

The rearrangement links TRBV5-8 to TRBJ1-3; D is unclear. Per the germline V gene, CDR1 is SGHTS and CDR2 is YDEGEE. This CDR3 spans 15 amino acids. The V end lost 0 bases, the J end lost 0 bases, and 7 bases lay between the germline ends. CDR3 bases: TGTGCCAGCAGCTTGGGGTATTACTCTGGAAACACCATATATTTT. This codes for CASSLGYYSGNTIYF.

This sequence joins TRBV5-4 and TRBJ2-2; a possible D gene is TRBD1 (5 bases). V lost 0 bases to trimming and J lost 4 bases, with 10 bases between them. CDR1 and CDR2 (germline): SGHNT, YYREEE (reference sequence). The CDR3 totals 15 residues. CDR3 in DNA: TGTGCCAGCAGCTTGGGGGGCGCCGTCACCGGGGAGCTGTTTTTT. It codes for CASSLGGAVTGELFF.

The chain employs TRBV11-3 and TRBJ1-3; D unresolved. This CDR3 comprises 12 residues. Germline CDR1 and CDR2: SGHNT and YENEEA. The V end lost 5 bases, the J end lost 8 bases, and 10 bases lay between the germline ends. The CDR3 here is CASSPEGDTIYF. In nucleotides, the CDR3 is TGTGCCAGCAGCCCAGAGGGAGACACCATATATTTT.

The V call is TRBV28, the J call TRBJ1-2; D gene uncertain. Germline CDR1 is MDHEN and CDR2 is SYDVKM. The CDR3 runs 12 residues. The V end was cut by 3 bases, the J end by 2 bases, with 4 bases between. DNA for the CDR3: TGTGCCAGCAGTTTCCCCAACTATGGCTACACCTTC. As protein: CASSFPNYGYTF.

The chain uses TRBV2 and TRBJ1-1; D gene uncertain. Per the germline V gene, CDR1 is SNHLY and CDR2 is FYNNEI. Trimming stripped 8 bases from V and 1 base from J, with 11 bases between. The CDR3 covers 13 residues. In DNA form, the CDR3 reads TGTGCCAGCGAATCGGGTCGGAACACTGAAGCTTTCTTT. This sequence encodes CASESGRNTEAFF.

The chain joins TRBV28 to TRBJ1-2, with 7 bases fitting TRBD1. The CDR3 has 16 amino acids. In germline, CDR1 is MDHEN, CDR2 SYDVKM. Losses at the gene ends were 6 bases for V and 7 bases for J; bases not matched to a gene: 17. CDR3 nucleotide sequence: TGTGCCAGCAGCGAGTTTACAGGGGCCGGGAACAGTGGCTACACCTTC. Translation gives CASSEFTGAGNSGYTF.

The chain employs TRBV6-5 and TRBJ1-2, with TRBD1 as a possible D gene (6 bases). The CDR3 is 15 amino acids. The germline gives CDR1 MNHEY, CDR2 SVGAGI. V lost 4 bases to trimming and J lost 4 bases, with 16 bases between them. CDR3 nucleotide sequence: TGTGCCAGCAGTTTGGGAGGGGGGCCGGTCTATGGCTACACCTTC. Translation gives CASSLGGGPVYGYTF.

This chain's CDR3 is CATSDNGLAGDTQYF. CDR3 coding DNA: TGTGCCACCAGTGACAACGGACTAGCGGGAGATACGCAGTATTTT. This chain links TRBV24-1 with TRBJ2-3; TRBD2 aligns across 11 bases. This CDR3 is built from 15 residues. Germline V CDR1 and CDR2: KGHDR, SFDVKD. Unmatched junction bases numbered 4, after V lost 4 bases and J lost 5 bases.

This chain joins TRBV11-3 and TRBJ1-3, with a possible D match to TRBD1 (5 bases). Germline V lookup: CDR1 SGHNT, CDR2 YENEEA. V was trimmed by 3 bases and J by 5 bases, leaving 14 bases between them. This CDR3 spans 15 amino acids. CDR3 DNA sequence: TGTGCCAGCAGCTTGGGGCCCGGAGCGCGAAACACCATATATTTT. It translates to CASSLGPGARNTIYF.

This clone was picked up a small number of times. The chain employs TRBV5-4 and TRBJ1-5; the D is unclear. The CDR3 is 12 residues long. CDR1 and CDR2 from the germline V gene are SGHNT and YYREEE (reference sequence). Trimming took 4 bases from V and 5 from J, leaving 7 bases between them. The CDR3 DNA follows: TGTGCCAGCAGCACGCCTGATCAGCCCCAGCATTTT. It specifies CASSTPDQPQHF.

The chain combines TRBV13 with TRBJ1-1; maybe TRBD1 (5 bases). There are 13 residues in the CDR3. The germline gives CDR1 PRHDT, CDR2 FYEKMQ (reference sequence). V was trimmed by 2 bases and J by 11 bases, leaving 15 bases between them. CDR3 sequence reads: CASSLLVAGDAFF. The CDR3 coding sequence is TGTGCCAGCAGCTTATTAGTGGCGGGGGACGCTTTCTTT.

In its sample, this clone was seen once. The V and J genes are TRBV21-1 and TRBJ2-2. TRBV21-1 is given as a pseudogene. This CDR3 has 14 amino acids. CDR3 protein: CASSKGVGPGELFF. In nucleotides, the CDR3 is TGTGCCAGCAGCAAAGGGGTCGGTCCCGGGGAGCTGTTTTTT.

V gene TRBV27 combines with J gene TRBJ2-5, with D perhaps matching TRBD1 (6 bases). V lost 0 bases to trimming and J lost 5 bases, with 10 bases between them. Germline CDR1 reads MNHEY; CDR2 reads SMNVEV (reference sequence). The CDR3 totals 14 residues. The CDR3 sequence: CASSLSGGRETQYF. In DNA form, the CDR3 reads TGTGCCAGCAGTTTATCAGGGGGAAGGGAGACCCAGTACTTC.

The genes are TRBV6-6 and TRBJ1-2; 9 nucleotides line up with TRBD1. The ends lost 7 bases at V and 7 bases at J; junction bases unmatched: 13. The germline V gene has CDR1 MNHNY and CDR2 SVGAGI (reference sequence). There are 15 residues in the CDR3. The CDR3 sequence: CASNPAGTGNGGYTF. CDR3 in DNA: TGTGCCAGCAACCCAGCCGGGACAGGGAATGGTGGCTACACCTTC.

The chain joins TRBV19 to TRBJ1-1; maybe TRBD1 (5 bases). Germline CDR1 is LNHDA and CDR2 is SQIVND (reference sequence). V was clipped by 4 bases and J by 3 bases, with 21 bases between them. The CDR3 loop spans 17 amino acids. CDR3 in amino acids: CASSTRPWGGTDTEAFF. CDR3 in DNA: TGTGCCAGTAGTACCCGACCTTGGGGGGGAACGGACACTGAAGCTTTCTTT. Full variable domain (outside the CDR3, taken from reference TRBV19 and TRBJ1-1): DGGITQSPKYLFRKEGQNVTLSCEQNLNHDAMYWYRQDPGQGLRLIYYSQIVNDFQKGDIAEGYSVSREKKESFPLTVTSAQKNPTAFYLCASSTRPWGGTDTEAFFGQGTRLTVV.

The CDR3 coding sequence is TGTGCCAGCTCACCTGCTGGAGGGGGCGTAGGGACTGAAGCTTTCTTT. It translates to CASSPAGGGVGTEAFF. The rearrangement uses TRBV18 and TRBJ1-1; 7 bases are shared with TRBD1. Trimming took 3 bases from V and 5 from J; bases not matched to a gene: 12. Per germline, CDR1 KGHSH and CDR2 LQKENI. The CDR3 has 16 amino acids.

The genes are TRBV3-1 (or the pseudogene TRBV3-2) and TRBJ1-3; D is unclear. V dropped 2 bases and J dropped 3 bases, with 11 bases sitting between them. From germline, CDR1 is LGHDT and CDR2 YNNKEL (reference sequence). This CDR3 contains 15 residues. The CDR3 bases are TGTGCCAGCAGCCAATTAGCCGGTCTTGGAAACACCATATATTTT. It codes for CASSQLAGLGNTIYF.

This rearrangement joins TRBV9 to TRBJ1-2, with D perhaps matching TRBD1 (5 bases). The CDR3 covers 16 residues. In germline, CDR1 is SGDLS, CDR2 YYNGEE. V was trimmed by 1 base and J by 1 base, leaving 14 bases between them. CDR3 sequence: CASSVSLRESNYGYTF. The CDR3 DNA is TGTGCCAGCAGCGTATCCCTCAGGGAGAGTAACTATGGCTACACCTTC.

The chain recombines TRBV4-2 with TRBJ2-2; D possibly corresponds to TRBD2 (6 bases). The CDR3 contains 17 residues. Germline V lookup: CDR1 LGHNA, CDR2 YNFKEQ. V was clipped by 0 bases and J by 4 bases, with 15 bases between them. CDR3 DNA: TGTGCCAGCAGCCAAGATGGGGGACTGACATTCACCGGGGAGCTGTTTTTT. It codes for CASSQDGGLTFTGELFF.

The chain uses TRBV7-9 and TRBJ2-1; 13 bases map to TRBD2. The germline gives CDR1 SEHNR, CDR2 FQNEAQ (reference sequence). The CDR3 is 20 amino acids. The ends lost 5 bases at V and 0 bases at J; junction bases unmatched: 13. CDR3 protein: CASSTNPGLAGSSSYNEQFF. In nucleotides, the CDR3 is TGTGCCAGCAGCACAAATCCGGGACTAGCGGGATCAAGCTCCTACAATGAGCAGTTCTTC.

V gene TRBV2 combines with J gene TRBJ2-2; no firm D call. CDR1 is SNHLY, CDR2 FYNNEI, per germline. Trimming cost V 3 bases and J 7 bases, with 3 bases left between them. This CDR3 spans 11 amino acids. The CDR3 bases are TGTGCCAGCAGTGAGCTCGGGGAGCTGTTTTTT. This translates into CASSELGELFF.

The V gene is TRBV6-1, the J gene TRBJ2-7; 7 bases align to TRBD1. With V trimmed by 10 bases and J by 1 base, 4 bases remained unmatched. This CDR3 has 12 residues. CDR1 MNHNS and CDR2 SASEGT come from the germline V gene. The CDR3 protein is CATTTGSYEQYF. The CDR3 DNA reads as TGTGCCACTACGACAGGGTCCTACGAGCAGTACTTC.

The DNA of the CDR3 is TGTGCCAGCAGCCCGGGACTAGCGGGAAGAGAGACCCAGTACTTC. Encoded protein: CASSPGLAGRETQYF. The chain has TRBV7-7 and TRBJ2-5; 13 bases agree with TRBD2. After removal of 5 bases from V and 4 bases from J, the junction contained 4 bases not matched to a gene. There are 15 residues in the CDR3. Germline lookup yields CDR1 SSHAT and CDR2 FNYEAQ (reference sequence).

This clone was recorded only once. This chain uses TRBV6-5 with TRBJ1-4, with D hard to call. Germline-derived CDR1 and CDR2 are MNHEY and SVGAGI. Trimming removed 2 bases from V and 0 bases from J, with 7 bases in between. This CDR3 has 15 amino acids. CDR3 DNA sequence: TGTGCCAGCAGTTACAGTAGAGCAACTAATGAAAAACTGTTTTTT. Its protein product is CASSYSRATNEKLFF.

V and J are TRBV23-1 and TRBJ1-6; no clear D. TRBV23-1 is classed as an ORF, of uncertain function. Trimming pared 2 bases from V and 9 bases from J, leaving 17 bases between. The CDR3 runs to 16 residues. The CDR3 loop reads CASSQPKGCFGSPLHF. In nucleotides, the CDR3 is TGCGCCAGCAGTCAACCTAAGGGCTGTTTTGGTTCACCCCTCCACTTT.

The J gene is TRBJ1-3, the V gene TRBV7-3; D not certain. Germline V gene data show CDR1 as SGHTA and CDR2 as FQGTGA. V lost 5 bases and J lost 4, with 9 bases in between. This CDR3 is 13 amino acids long. This chain's CDR3 is CASSPPGGNTIYF. CDR3 coding DNA: TGTGCCAGCAGCCCACCGGGGGGAAACACCATATATTTT.

This chain uses TRBV12-5 with TRBJ2-1; D possibly corresponds to TRBD2 (5 bases). Between the trimmed V and J ends, which lost 4 bases and 5 bases, there was a span of 15 bases. Looked up from germline, CDR1 is LGHNT and CDR2 is FRNRAP. This CDR3 is built from 15 residues. The CDR3 region has the DNA TGTGCTAGTGGTTCCCCTCGGGGTGTCGACAATGAGCAGTTCTTC. It encodes CASGSPRGVDNEQFF.

The chain uses TRBV19 and TRBJ2-1, with 10 bases that match TRBD1. The CDR3 is made up of 15 amino acids. J was trimmed by 4 bases and V by 6 bases; bases with no gene match: 6. Germline assignment: CDR1 LNHDA and CDR2 SQIVND (reference sequence). The CDR3 protein is CASSTDRGIYNEQFF. In DNA, the CDR3 is TGTGCCAGTAGCACGGACAGGGGGATATACAATGAGCAGTTCTTC.

The gene calls are TRBV5-6 and TRBJ2-1; D may be TRBD1 (5 bases). Germline CDR1 SGHDT, CDR2 YYEEEE. The length of the CDR3 is 13 residues. V lost 0 bases and J 8 bases, leaving 9 bases between the germline ends. The CDR3 sequence: CASSLAGSYEQFF. Written as DNA, the CDR3 is TGTGCCAGCAGCTTGGCAGGGTCATATGAGCAGTTCTTC.

The chain recombines TRBV18 with TRBJ2-3; D unresolved. V lost 6 bases and J 0 bases, leaving 10 bases between the germline ends. The length of the CDR3 is 14 residues. Germline V CDR1 and CDR2: KGHSH, LQKENI. CDR3 coding DNA: TGTGCCAGCTCCCAATCTACCAGCACAGATACGCAGTATTTT. This translates into CASSQSTSTDTQYF. The whole variable domain, remainder taken from reference TRBV18 and TRBJ2-3, is NAGVMQNPRHLVRRRGQEARLRCSPMKGHSHVYWYRQLPEEGLKFMVYLQKENIIDESGMPKERFSAEFPKEGPSILRIQQVVRGDSAAYFCASSQSTSTDTQYFGPGTRLTVL.

The V call is TRBV6-2 or TRBV6-3, the J call TRBJ2-1; a weak D match, TRBD2 (6 bases). V lost 5 bases, J lost 8 bases, and 13 bases lay in between. The V gene's germline CDR1 is MNHEY and CDR2 SVGEGT. This CDR3 comprises 13 residues. The CDR3 nucleotides read TGTGCCAGCAGTCGGGCGGGGCGCCATGAGCAGTTCTTC. Encoded protein: CASSRAGRHEQFF.